Listed below are T cell receptor beta chains from one sample, sequenced in a study of CD8+CD57+ T cells in acquired aplastic anemia. Using its own MiXCR run on the reads, TCRdb lists one record per CDR3 protein. This table has fewer than 250,000 distinct CDR3 sequences, roughly 45% appearing once. Specimen: sorted CD4+, CD8+, or CD8+CD57+ T cells (not recorded which) from PBMCs. Every receptor here comes from a human donor with aplastic anemia. The CDR3 runs from the conserved cysteine through the conserved F or W. Fields, in order: J gene, V gene, D gene, clone size, CDR3 protein, CDR3 DNA. A D gene is named only where the DNA matches it firmly. Clone size appears in some rows only: once, few, many, or a class for an expanded clone.

TRBJ1-1 | TRBV19 | NA | NA | CASSIDRGAWNTEAFF | TGTGCCAGTAGTATAGATCGGGGGGCGTGGAACACTGAAGCTTTCTTT
TRBJ1-1 | TRBV14 | TRBD1 | few | CASSQAGTGGTNTEAFF | TGTGCCAGCAGCCAAGCGGGGACAGGTGGAACAAACACTGAAGCTTTCTTT
TRBJ1-1 | TRBV12-3/TRBV12-4 | TRBD1 | many | CASSPRQGTENTEAFF | TGTGCCAGCAGTCCCAGACAGGGGACGGAGAACACTGAAGCTTTCTTT
TRBJ2-7 | TRBV7-2 | NA | NA | CASSRKQSYEQYF | TGTGCCAGCAGCCGGAAACAGTCCTACGAGCAGTACTTC
TRBJ2-2 | TRBV9 | NA | NA | CASNQRGSNTGELFF | TGTGCCAGCAACCAGAGGGGGTCGAACACCGGGGAGCTGTTTTTT
TRBJ2-7 | TRBV20-1 | TRBD1 | NA | CSAGTERGEQYF | TGCAGTGCTGGGACAGAACGTGGAGAGCAGTACTTC
TRBJ2-6 | TRBV7-2 | NA | few | CASSPTLSSGANVLTF | TGTGCCAGCTCACCCACACTTTCCTCTGGGGCCAACGTCCTGACTTTC
TRBJ2-2 | TRBV7-9 | NA | many | CASSLPVPGELFF | TGTGCCAGCAGCTTGCCGGTGCCCGGGGAGCTGTTTTTT
TRBJ2-1 | TRBV20-1 | TRBD1 | few | CSARNPGQGDNEQFF | TGCAGTGCTAGAAACCCGGGACAGGGGGACAATGAGCAGTTCTTC
TRBJ1-5 | TRBV2 | NA | NA | CASSGRGGPSSSGVSGNQPQHF | TGTGCCAGCAGTGGGAGAGGGGGACCCTCGAGCTCTGGGGTTTCGGGCAATCAGCCCCAGCATTTT
TRBJ1-1 | TRBV20-1 | NA | many | CSARDTGRRIDEAFF | TGCAGTGCTAGAGATACGGGCAGGAGGATTGATGAAGCTTTCTTT
TRBJ1-1 | TRBV5-1 | TRBD1 | many | CASSTNLQGPNTEAFF | TGCGCCAGCAGCACTAATTTACAGGGGCCCAACACTGAAGCTTTCTTT
TRBJ1-3 | TRBV20-1 | TRBD1 | once | CSARPGGAGNAIYF | TGCAGTGCTAGGCCAGGGGGTGCAGGGAACGCCATATATTTT
TRBJ1-6 | TRBV27 | TRBD1 | NA | CASSLFSTGVDNSPLHF | TGTGCCAGCAGTTTATTTTCCACAGGGGTTGATAATTCACCCCTCCACTTT
TRBJ1-1 | TRBV29-1 | NA | NA | CSVVSPDEAFF | TGCAGCGTTGTCTCTCCTGATGAAGCTTTCTTT
TRBJ2-5 | TRBV2 | NA | NA | CASSDYGETQYF | TGTGCCAGCAGTGATTACGGGGAGACCCAGTACTTC
TRBJ1-2 | TRBV6-5 | NA | NA | CASSSRKGWSGYTF | TGTGCCAGCAGCTCCCGGAAGGGTTGGTCTGGCTACACCTTC
TRBJ1-2 | TRBV5-4 | TRBD1 | NA | CASSSGTGGDYGYTF | TGTGCCAGCAGCTCAGGGACAGGGGGTGACTATGGCTACACCTTC
TRBJ2-7 | TRBV19 | TRBD2 | NA | CASSALAGGYEQYF | TGTGCCAGTAGTGCCTTAGCGGGGGGCTACGAGCAGTACTTC
TRBJ2-1 | TRBV12-3/TRBV12-4 | NA | many | CASRKGGGQICF | TGTGCCAGCAGAAAGGGCGGGGGCCAGATCTGCTTC
TRBJ1-1 | TRBV5-1 | NA | few | CASSSGTQSNTEAFF | TGCGCCAGCAGCTCGGGGACACAATCGAACACTGAAGCTTTCTTT
TRBJ1-5 | TRBV20-1 | TRBD1 | many | CSARDKGATGSQPQHF | TGCAGTGCTAGAGATAAGGGGGCGACAGGGAGCCAGCCCCAGCATTTT
TRBJ1-5 | TRBV7-2 | NA | many | CASSFGEQPQHF | TGTGCCAGCAGCTTCGGAGAGCAGCCCCAGCATTTT
TRBJ2-5 | TRBV2 | NA | many | CASSRNFQETQYF | TGTGCCAGCTCAAGGAACTTTCAAGAGACCCAGTACTTC
TRBJ2-1 | TRBV5-1 | TRBD1 | many | CASSAGQVSSYNEQFF | TGCGCCAGCAGCGCCGGACAGGTTAGCTCCTACAATGAGCAGTTCTTC
TRBJ2-7 | TRBV2 | NA | NA | CASAGSSEQYF | TGTGCCAGCGCGGGCTCATCCGAGCAGTACTTC
TRBJ1-2 | TRBV7-6 | TRBD1 | NA | CASSPYSGTGDYGYTF | TGTGCCAGCAGCCCTTACAGCGGGACAGGAGACTATGGCTACACCTTC
TRBJ1-3 | TRBV2 | NA | NA | CASTLRTSGNTIYF | TGTGCCAGCACCCTAAGGACCTCTGGAAACACCATATATTTT
TRBJ1-3 | TRBV9 | NA | NA | CASSVEDSRGNTIYF | TGTGCCAGCAGCGTAGAGGACTCTCGTGGAAACACCATATATTTT
TRBJ2-7 | TRBV9 | NA | NA | CASSVAHRPYEQYF | TGTGCCAGCAGCGTAGCGCACCGCCCCTACGAGCAGTACTTC
TRBJ1-2 | TRBV29-1 | NA | NA | CSVEDLVYGYTF | TGCAGCGTTGAAGATCTCGTTTATGGCTACACCTTC
TRBJ2-7 | TRBV5-1 | TRBD1 | NA | CASSSHAGGVYEQYF | TGCGCCAGCAGCTCACACGCAGGGGGCGTCTACGAGCAGTACTTC
TRBJ2-2 | TRBV20-1 | NA | many | CSARGQYTGELFF | TGCAGTGCTAGGGGGCAGTACACCGGGGAGCTGTTTTTT
TRBJ2-5 | TRBV20-1 | TRBD2 | NA | CRVAGETQYF | TGCAGAGTAGCGGGAGAGACCCAGTACTTC
TRBJ2-7 | TRBV14 | NA | many | CASSQIGTYEQYF | TGTGCCAGCAGCCAAATCGGTACCTACGAGCAGTACTTC
TRBJ2-5 | TRBV3-1 | TRBD1 | many | CASSRRQGSETQYF | TGTGCCAGCAGCCGCCGACAGGGGTCCGAGACCCAGTACTTC
TRBJ2-2 | TRBV11-1 | TRBD1 | few | CASSQSLLTGGDTGELFF | TGTGCCAGCAGCCAGAGCCTTCTGACAGGGGGAGACACCGGGGAGCTGTTTTTT
TRBJ1-1 | TRBV7-2 | NA | few | CASRASGNTEAFF | TGTGCCAGCAGAGCATCAGGGAACACTGAAGCTTTCTTT
TRBJ1-2 | TRBV7-9 | TRBD1 | NA | CASSFEQGRGYTF | TGTGCCAGCAGCTTTGAACAGGGGAGGGGCTACACCTTC
TRBJ1-2 | TRBV20-1 | NA | many | CSAGSGASGYTF | TGCAGTGCTGGATCGGGGGCGTCTGGCTACACCTTC
TRBJ1-2 | TRBV24-1 | TRBD1 | NA | CAASGQDRGNYGYTF | TGTGCCGCCAGTGGGCAGGACAGGGGGAACTATGGCTACACCTTC
TRBJ2-7 | TRBV19 | TRBD1 | NA | CASSPTWGTGNEQYF | TGTGCCAGTAGTCCTACCTGGGGGACAGGGAACGAGCAGTACTTC
TRBJ2-1 | TRBV7-9 | TRBD1 | few | CASNYRDSNEQFF | TGTGCCAGCAACTACCGGGACAGCAATGAGCAGTTCTTC
TRBJ1-1 | TRBV5-1 | NA | many | CASSSGALDTEAFF | TGCGCCAGCAGCTCCGGCGCGTTGGACACTGAAGCTTTCTTT
TRBJ2-2 | TRBV27 | TRBD1 | NA | CASSISSRDRGRSGELFF | TGTGCCAGCAGTATCTCTTCCCGGGACAGGGGCCGTAGCGGGGAGCTGTTTTTT
TRBJ1-6 | TRBV13 | NA | many | CASSFKERVSPLHF | TGTGCCAGCAGCTTCAAGGAGAGAGTTTCACCCCTCCACTTT
TRBJ1-2 | TRBV11-1 | TRBD1 | NA | CASSLGTGHRGYTF | TGTGCCAGCAGCTTAGGGACAGGGCACAGGGGCTACACCTTC